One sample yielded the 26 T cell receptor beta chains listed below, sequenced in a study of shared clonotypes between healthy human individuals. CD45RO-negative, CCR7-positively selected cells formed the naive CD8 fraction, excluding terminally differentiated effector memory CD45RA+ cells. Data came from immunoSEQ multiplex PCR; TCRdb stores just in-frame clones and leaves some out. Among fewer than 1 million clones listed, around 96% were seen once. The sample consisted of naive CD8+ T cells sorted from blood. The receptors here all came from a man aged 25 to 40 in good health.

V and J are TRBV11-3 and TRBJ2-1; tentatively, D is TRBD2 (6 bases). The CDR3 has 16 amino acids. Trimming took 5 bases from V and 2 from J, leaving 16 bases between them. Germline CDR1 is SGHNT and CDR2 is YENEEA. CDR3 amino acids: CASSPRLVRAYNEQFF. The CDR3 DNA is TGTGCCAGCAGCCCCAGACTAGTTAGGGCCTACAATGAGCAGTTCTTC. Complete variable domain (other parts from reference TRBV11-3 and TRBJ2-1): EAGVVQSPRYKIIEKKQPVAFWCNPISGHNTLYWYLQNLGQGPELLIRYENEEAVDDSQLPKDRFSAERLKGVDSTLKIQPAELGDSAVYLCASSPRLVRAYNEQFFGPGTRLTVL.

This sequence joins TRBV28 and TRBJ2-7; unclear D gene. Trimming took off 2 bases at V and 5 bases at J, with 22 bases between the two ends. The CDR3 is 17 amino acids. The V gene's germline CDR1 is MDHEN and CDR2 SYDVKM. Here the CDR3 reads CASSLVLSDVRFDEQYF. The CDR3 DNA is TGTGCCAGCAGTTTAGTGCTGTCGGATGTTAGGTTCGACGAGCAGTACTTC.

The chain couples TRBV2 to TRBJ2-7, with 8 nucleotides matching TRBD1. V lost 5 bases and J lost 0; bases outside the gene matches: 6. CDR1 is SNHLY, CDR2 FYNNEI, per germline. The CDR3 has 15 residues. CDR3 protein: CASSSDRGGSYEQYF. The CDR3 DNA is TGTGCCAGCAGTTCAGACAGGGGTGGCTCCTACGAGCAGTACTTC.

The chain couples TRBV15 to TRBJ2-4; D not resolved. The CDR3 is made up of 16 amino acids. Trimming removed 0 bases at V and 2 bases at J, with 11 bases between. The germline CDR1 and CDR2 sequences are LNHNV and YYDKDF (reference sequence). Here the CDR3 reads CATSRELTVTKNIQYF. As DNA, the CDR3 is TGTGCCACCAGCAGAGAGTTAACGGTAACCAAAAACATTCAGTACTTC.

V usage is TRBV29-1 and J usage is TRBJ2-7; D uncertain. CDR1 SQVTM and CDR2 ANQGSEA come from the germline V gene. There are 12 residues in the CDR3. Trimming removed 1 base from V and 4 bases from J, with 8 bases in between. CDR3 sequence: CSVEGLEYEQYF. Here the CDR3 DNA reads TGCAGCGTTGAAGGTCTGGAGTACGAGCAGTACTTC.

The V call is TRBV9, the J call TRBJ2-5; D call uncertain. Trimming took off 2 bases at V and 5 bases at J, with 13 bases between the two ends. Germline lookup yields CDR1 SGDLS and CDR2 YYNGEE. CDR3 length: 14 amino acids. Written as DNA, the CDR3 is TGTGCCAGCAGCGTGGACGTCGAGTGGGAGACCCAGTACTTC. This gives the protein CASSVDVEWETQYF.

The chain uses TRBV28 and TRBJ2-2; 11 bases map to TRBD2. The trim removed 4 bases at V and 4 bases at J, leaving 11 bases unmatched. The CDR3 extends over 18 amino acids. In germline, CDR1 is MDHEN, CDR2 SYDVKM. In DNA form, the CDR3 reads TGTGCCAGCAGTTCCCTAGCGGGAGGACCCTCGGGCACCGGGGAGCTGTTTTTT. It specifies CASSSLAGGPSGTGELFF.

As DNA, the CDR3 is TGTGCCAGTAGTCGCGATTTCTACAATGAGCAGTTCTTC. Amino acids: CASSRDFYNEQFF. J is TRBJ2-1 and V is TRBV19; D gene unclear. CDR1 and CDR2 from the germline V gene are LNHDA and SQIVND (reference sequence). V dropped 5 bases and J dropped 3 bases, with 8 bases sitting between them. The CDR3 contains 13 residues.

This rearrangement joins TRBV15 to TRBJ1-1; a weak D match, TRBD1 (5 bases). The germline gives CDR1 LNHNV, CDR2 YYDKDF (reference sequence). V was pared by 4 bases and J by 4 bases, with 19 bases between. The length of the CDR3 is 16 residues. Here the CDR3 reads CATSNGPTARGTEAFF. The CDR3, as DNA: TGTGCCACCAGCAATGGGCCGACAGCGAGGGGCACTGAAGCTTTCTTT.

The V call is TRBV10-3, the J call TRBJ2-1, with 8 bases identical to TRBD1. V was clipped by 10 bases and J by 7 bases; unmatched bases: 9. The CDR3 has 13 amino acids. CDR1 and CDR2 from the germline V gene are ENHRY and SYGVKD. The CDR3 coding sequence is TGTGCCACGCCTGGGGACAGGCCTAATGAGCAGTTCTTC. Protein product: CATPGDRPNEQFF.

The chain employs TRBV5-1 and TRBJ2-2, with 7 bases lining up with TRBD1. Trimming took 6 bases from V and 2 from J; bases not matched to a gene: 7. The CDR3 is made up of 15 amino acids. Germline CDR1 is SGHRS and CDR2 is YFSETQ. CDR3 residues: CASKTGTVNTGELFF. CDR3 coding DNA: TGCGCCAGCAAAACCGGGACAGTTAACACCGGGGAGCTGTTTTTT.

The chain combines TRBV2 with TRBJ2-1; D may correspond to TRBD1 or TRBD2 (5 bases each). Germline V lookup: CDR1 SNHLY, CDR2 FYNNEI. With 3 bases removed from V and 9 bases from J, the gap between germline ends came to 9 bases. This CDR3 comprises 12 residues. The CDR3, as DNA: TGTGCCAGCAGTGACGAGGGGACTGAGCAGTTCTTC. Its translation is CASSDEGTEQFF.

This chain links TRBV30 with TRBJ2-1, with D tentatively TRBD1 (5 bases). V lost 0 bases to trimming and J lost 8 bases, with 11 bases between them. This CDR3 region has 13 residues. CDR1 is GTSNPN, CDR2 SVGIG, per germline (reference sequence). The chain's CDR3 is CAWSVRPGHEQFF. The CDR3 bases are TGTGCCTGGAGTGTACGCCCAGGGCATGAGCAGTTCTTC.

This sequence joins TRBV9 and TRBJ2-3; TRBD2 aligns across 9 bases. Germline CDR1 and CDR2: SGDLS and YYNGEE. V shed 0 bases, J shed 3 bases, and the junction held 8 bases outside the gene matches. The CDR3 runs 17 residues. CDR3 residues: CASSVGGRTSGTDTQYF. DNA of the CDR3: TGTGCCAGCAGCGTAGGAGGTAGAACTAGCGGGACAGATACGCAGTATTTT.

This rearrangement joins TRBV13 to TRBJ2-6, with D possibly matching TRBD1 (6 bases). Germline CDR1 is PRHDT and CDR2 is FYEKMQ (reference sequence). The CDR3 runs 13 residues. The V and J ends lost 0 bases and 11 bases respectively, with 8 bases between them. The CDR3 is CASSLGGQDVLTF. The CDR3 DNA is TGTGCCAGCAGCTTAGGGGGACAAGACGTCCTGACTTTC.

The CDR3 spells CASSFTGAPNYGYTF. Written as DNA, the CDR3 is TGCGCCAGCAGCTTCACAGGGGCCCCTAACTATGGCTACACCTTC. This chain joins TRBV5-1 and TRBJ1-2; 7 bases line up with TRBD1. Germline CDR1 SGHRS, CDR2 YFSETQ. This CDR3 contains 15 residues. Trimming removed 2 bases from V and 0 bases from J; junction bases left unmatched: 4.

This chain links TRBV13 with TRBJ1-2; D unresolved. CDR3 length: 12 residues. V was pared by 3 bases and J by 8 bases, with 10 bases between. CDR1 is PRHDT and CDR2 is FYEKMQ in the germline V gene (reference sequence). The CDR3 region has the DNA TGTGCCAGCAGCTTCGGTTTGCTGGGCTACACCTTC. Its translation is CASSFGLLGYTF.

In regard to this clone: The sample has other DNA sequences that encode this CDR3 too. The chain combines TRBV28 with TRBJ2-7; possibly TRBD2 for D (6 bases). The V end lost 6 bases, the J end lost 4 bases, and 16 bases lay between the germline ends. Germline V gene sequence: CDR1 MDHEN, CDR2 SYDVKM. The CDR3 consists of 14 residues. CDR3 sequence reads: CASSPPGGTYEQYF. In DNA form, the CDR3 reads TGTGCCAGCAGCCCCCCTGGCGGGACGTACGAGCAGTACTTC. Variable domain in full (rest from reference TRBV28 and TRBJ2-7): DVKVTQSSRYLVKRTGEKVFLECVQDMDHENMFWYRQDPGLGLRLIYFSYDVKMKEKGDIPEGYSVSREKKERFSLILESASTNQTSMYLCASSPPGGTYEQYFGPGTRLTVT.

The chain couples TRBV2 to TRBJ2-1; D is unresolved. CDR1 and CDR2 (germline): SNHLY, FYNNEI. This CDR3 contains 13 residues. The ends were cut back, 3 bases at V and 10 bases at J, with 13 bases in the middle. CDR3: CASSDPLSIEQFF. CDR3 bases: TGTGCCAGCAGTGACCCGTTGAGTATAGAGCAGTTCTTC.

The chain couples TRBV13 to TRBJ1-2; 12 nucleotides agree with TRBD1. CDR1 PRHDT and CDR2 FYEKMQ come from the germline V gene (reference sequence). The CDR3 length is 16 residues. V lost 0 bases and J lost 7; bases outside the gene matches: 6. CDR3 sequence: CASSLGLGQGAAGYTF. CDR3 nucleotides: TGTGCCAGCAGCTTAGGCCTGGGACAGGGGGCCGCTGGCTACACCTTC.

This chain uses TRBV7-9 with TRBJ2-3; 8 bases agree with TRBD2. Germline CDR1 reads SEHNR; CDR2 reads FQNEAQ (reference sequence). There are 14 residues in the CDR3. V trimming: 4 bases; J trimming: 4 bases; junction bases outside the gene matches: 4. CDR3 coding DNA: TGTGCCAGCAGCTCTGAGCGGGAGTCAGATACGCAGTATTTT. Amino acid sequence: CASSSERESDTQYF.

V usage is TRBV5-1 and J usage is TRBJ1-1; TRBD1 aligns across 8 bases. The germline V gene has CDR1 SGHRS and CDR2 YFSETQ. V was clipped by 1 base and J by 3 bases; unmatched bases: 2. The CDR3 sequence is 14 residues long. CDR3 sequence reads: CASSLRQGYTEAFF. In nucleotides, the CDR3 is TGCGCCAGCAGCTTGAGACAGGGGTACACTGAAGCTTTCTTT. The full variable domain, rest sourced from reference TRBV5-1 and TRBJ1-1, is KAGVTQTPRYLIKTRGQQVTLSCSPISGHRSVSWYQQTPGQGLQFLFEYFSETQRNKGNFPGRFSGRQFSNSRSEMNVSTLELGDSALYLCASSLRQGYTEAFFGQGTRLTVV.

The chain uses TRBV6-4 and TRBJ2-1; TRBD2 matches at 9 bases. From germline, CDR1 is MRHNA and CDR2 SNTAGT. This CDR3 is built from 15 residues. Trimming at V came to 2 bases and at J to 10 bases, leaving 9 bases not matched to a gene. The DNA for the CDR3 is TGTGCCAGCAGTGACGGGTCTAGCGGGGACACCGAGCAGTTCTTC. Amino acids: CASSDGSSGDTEQFF.

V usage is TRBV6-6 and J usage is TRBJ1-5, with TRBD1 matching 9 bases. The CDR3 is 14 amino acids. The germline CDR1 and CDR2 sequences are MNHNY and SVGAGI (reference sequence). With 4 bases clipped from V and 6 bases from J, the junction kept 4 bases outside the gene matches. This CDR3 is CASSSQGAVQPQHF. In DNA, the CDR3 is TGTGCCAGCAGTTCACAGGGGGCGGTTCAGCCCCAGCATTTT.

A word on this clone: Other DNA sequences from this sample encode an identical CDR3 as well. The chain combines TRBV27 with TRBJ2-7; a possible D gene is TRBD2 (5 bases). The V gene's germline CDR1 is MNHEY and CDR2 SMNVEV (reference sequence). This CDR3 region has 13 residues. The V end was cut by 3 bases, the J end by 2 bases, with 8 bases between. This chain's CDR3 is CASSLTGTYEQYF. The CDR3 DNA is TGTGCCAGCAGTTTGACGGGAACCTACGAGCAGTACTTC.

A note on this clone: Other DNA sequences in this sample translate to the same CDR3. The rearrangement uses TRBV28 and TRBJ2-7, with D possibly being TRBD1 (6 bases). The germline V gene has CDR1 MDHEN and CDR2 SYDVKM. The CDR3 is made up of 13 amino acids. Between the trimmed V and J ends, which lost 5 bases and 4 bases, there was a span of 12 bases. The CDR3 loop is CASSLGQSYEQYF. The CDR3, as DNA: TGTGCCAGCAGTCTTGGACAGTCGTACGAGCAGTACTTC.